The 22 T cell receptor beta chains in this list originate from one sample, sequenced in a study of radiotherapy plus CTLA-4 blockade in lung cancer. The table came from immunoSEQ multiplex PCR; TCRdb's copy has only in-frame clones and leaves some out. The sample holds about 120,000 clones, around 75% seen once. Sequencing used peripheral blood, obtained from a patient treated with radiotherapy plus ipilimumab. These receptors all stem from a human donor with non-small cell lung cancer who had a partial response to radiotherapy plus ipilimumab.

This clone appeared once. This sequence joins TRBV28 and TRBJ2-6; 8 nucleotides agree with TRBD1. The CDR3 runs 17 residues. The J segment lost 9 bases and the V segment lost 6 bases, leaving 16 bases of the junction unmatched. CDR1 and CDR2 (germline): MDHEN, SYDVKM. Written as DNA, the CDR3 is TGTGCCAGCAGCGTCAGACAGGGGTATCTCGGTGGCAACGTCCTGACTTTC. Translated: CASSVRQGYLGGNVLTF.

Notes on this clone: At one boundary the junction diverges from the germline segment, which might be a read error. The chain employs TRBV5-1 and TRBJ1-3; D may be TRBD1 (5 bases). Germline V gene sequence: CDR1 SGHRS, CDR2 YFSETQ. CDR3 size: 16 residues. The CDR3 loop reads CASSLQSIVPGNTTYF. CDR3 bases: TGCGCCAGCAGCCTCCAATCTATAGTCCCAGGGAACACCACATATTTT.

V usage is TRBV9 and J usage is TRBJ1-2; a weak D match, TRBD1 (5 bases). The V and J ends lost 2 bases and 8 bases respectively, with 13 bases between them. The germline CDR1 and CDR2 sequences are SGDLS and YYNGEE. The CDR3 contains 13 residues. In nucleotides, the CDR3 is TGTGCCAGCAGCGTTGACACCAGGGAAGGCTACACCTTC. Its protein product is CASSVDTREGYTF.

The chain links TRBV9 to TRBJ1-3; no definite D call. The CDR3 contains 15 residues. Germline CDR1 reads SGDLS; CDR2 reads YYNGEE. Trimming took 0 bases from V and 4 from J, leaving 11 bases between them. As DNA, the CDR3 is TGTGCCAGCAGCGTAGCCGAACAGCGGGGAAACACCATATATTTT. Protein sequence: CASSVAEQRGNTIYF.

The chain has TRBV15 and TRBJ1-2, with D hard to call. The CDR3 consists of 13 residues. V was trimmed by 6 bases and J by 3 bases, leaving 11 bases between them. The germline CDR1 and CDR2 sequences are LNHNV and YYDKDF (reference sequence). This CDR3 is CATRTLGDYGYTF. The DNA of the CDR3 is TGTGCCACCAGAACTCTCGGGGACTATGGCTACACCTTC.

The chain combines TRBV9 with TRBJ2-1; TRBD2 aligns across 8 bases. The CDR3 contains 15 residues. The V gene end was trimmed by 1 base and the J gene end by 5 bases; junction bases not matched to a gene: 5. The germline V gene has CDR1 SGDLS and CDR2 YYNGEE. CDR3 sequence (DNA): TGTGCCAGCAGCGTAACGGGAGGGCCGAACAATGAGCAGTTCTTC. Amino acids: CASSVTGGPNNEQFF.

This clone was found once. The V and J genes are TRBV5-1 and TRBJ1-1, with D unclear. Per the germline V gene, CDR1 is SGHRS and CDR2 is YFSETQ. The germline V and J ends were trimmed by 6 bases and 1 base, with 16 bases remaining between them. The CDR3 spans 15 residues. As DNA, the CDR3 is TGCGCCAGCAAATCCAGACGGACTACGAACACTGAAGCTTTCTTT. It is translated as CASKSRRTTNTEAFF.

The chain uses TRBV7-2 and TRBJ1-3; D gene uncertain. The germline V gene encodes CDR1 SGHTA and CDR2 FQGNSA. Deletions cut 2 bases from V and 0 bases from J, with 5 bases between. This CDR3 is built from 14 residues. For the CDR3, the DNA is TGTGCCAGCAGCTTACCGAGCTCTGGAAACACCATATATTTT. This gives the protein CASSLPSSGNTIYF.

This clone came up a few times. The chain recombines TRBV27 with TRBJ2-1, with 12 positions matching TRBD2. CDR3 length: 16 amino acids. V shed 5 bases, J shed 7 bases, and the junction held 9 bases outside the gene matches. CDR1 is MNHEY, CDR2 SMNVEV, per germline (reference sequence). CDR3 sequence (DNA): TGTGCCAGCAGTCATACTAGCGGGAGGTTCAGGAATGAGCAGTTCTTC. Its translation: CASSHTSGRFRNEQFF.

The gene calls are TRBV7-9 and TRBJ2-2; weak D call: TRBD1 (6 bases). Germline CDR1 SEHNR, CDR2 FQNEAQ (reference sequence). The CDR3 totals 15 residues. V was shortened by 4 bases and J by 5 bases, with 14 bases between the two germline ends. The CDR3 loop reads CASSSFGQSTGELFF. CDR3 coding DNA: TGTGCCAGCAGCTCCTTCGGACAGTCGACCGGGGAGCTGTTTTTT.

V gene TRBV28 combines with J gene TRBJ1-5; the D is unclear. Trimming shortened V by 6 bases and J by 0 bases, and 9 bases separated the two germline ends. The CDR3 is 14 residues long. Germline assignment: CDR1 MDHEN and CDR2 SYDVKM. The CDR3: CASRTEYSNQPQHF. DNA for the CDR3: TGTGCCAGCAGAACAGAATATAGCAATCAGCCCCAGCATTTT.

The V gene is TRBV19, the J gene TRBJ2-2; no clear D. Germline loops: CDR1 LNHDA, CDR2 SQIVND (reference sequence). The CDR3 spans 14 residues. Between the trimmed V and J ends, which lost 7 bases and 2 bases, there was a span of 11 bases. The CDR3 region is CASTEQYNTGELFF. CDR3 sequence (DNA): TGTGCCAGTACAGAACAGTATAACACCGGGGAGCTGTTTTTT. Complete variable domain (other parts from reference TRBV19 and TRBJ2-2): DGGITQSPKYLFRKEGQNVTLSCEQNLNHDAMYWYRQDPGQGLRLIYYSQIVNDFQKGDIAEGYSVSREKKESFPLTVTSAQKNPTAFYLCASTEQYNTGELFFGEGSRLTVL.

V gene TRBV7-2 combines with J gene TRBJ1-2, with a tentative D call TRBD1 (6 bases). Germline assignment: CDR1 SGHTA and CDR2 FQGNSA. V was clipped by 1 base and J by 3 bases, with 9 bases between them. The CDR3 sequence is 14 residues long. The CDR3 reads CASSLGGPYYGYTF. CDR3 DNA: TGTGCCAGCAGCTTAGGGGGGCCGTACTATGGCTACACCTTC.

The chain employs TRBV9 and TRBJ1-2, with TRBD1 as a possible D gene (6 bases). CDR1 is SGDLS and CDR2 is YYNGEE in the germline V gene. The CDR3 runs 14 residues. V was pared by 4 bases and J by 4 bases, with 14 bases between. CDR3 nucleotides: TGTGCCAGCAGCTCCCGACAGGTTCTCTATGGCTACACCTTC. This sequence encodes CASSSRQVLYGYTF.

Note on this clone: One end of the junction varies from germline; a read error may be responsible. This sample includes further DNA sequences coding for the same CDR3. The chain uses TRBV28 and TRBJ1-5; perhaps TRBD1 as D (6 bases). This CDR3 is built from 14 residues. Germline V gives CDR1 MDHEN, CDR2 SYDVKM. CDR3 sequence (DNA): TGCGCCAGCAGGATAGGGGGAAGGGATCAGCCCCAGCATTTT. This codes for CASRIGGRDQPQHF.

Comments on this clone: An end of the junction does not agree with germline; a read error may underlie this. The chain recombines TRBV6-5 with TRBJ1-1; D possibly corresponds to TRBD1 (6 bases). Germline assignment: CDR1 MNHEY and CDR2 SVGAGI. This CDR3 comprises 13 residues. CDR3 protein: CASSYLTGSYTSF. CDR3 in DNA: TGTGCCAGCAGTTACTTAACAGGGAGCTACACCTCTTTT.

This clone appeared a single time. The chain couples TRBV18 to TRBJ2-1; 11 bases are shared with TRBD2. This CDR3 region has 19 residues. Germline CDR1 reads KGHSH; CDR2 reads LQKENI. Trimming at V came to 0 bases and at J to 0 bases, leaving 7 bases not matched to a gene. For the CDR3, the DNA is TGTGCCAGCTCACCACCGAATAGCGGGAGGGCCGGCTCCTACAATGAGCAGTTCTTC. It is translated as CASSPPNSGRAGSYNEQFF.

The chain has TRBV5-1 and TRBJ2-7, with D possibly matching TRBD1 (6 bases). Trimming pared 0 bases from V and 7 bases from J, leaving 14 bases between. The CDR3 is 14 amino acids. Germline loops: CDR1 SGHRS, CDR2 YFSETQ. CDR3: CASSLANRATEQYF. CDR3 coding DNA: TGCGCCAGCAGCTTGGCTAACAGGGCTACTGAGCAGTACTTC.

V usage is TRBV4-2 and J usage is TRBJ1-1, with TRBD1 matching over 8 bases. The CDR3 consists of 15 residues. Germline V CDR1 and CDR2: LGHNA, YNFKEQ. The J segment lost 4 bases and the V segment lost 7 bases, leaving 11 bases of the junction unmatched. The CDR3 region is CASTHPGQGSTEAFF. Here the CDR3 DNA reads TGTGCCAGCACCCACCCCGGACAGGGTAGCACTGAAGCTTTCTTT.

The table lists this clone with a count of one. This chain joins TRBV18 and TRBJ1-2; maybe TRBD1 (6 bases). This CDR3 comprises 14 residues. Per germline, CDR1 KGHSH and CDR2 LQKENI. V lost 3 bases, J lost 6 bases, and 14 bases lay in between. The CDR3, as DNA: TGTGCCAGCTCACCGCAGGGGACAAGGGATGGCTACACCTTC. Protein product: CASSPQGTRDGYTF. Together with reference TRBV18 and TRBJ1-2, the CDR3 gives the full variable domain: NAGVMQNPRHLVRRRGQEARLRCSPMKGHSHVYWYRQLPEEGLKFMVYLQKENIIDESGMPKERFSAEFPKEGPSILRIQQVVRGDSAAYFCASSPQGTRDGYTFGSGTRLTVV.

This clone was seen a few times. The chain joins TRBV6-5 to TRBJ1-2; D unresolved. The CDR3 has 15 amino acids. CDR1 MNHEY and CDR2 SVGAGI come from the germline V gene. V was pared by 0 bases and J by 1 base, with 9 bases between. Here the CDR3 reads CASSYSTALNYGYTF. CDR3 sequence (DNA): TGTGCCAGCAGTTACTCCACAGCCCTTAACTATGGCTACACCTTC.

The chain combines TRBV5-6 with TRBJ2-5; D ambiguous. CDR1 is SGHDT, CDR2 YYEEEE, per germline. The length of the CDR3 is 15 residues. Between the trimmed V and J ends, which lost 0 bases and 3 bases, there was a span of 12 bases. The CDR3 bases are TGTGCCAGCAGCTTGGCCCGCCAGACAAAAGAGACCCAGTACTTC. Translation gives CASSLARQTKETQYF.